This T cell receptor beta chain was sequenced for a study of T cell changes during pregnancy in multiple sclerosis. This clone was picked up one time. CDR3 length: 18 amino acids. Germline CDR1 reads SNHLY; CDR2 reads FYNNEI. V dropped 2 bases and J dropped 2 bases, with 20 bases sitting between them. Profiling relied on immunoSEQ multiplex PCR, and the TCRdb table lists in-frame clones only, not all of them. The sample has about 98,000 clones; around 92% are singletons. The chain uses TRBV2 and TRBJ2-3; no clear D gene. The TCR originated in a female donor in good health, enrolled as a control in a pregnancy study. Sequences were derived from peripheral blood, sampled after pregnancy. The CDR3 DNA follows: TGTGCCAGCAGTGAATTTGGTGGAGAGCTTAACCCCACAGATACGCAGTATTTT. Amino acid sequence: CASSEFGGELNPTDTQYF.